This T cell receptor (beta chain) was captured by sequencing in a study of T cells in Graves' hyperthyroidism and ophthalmopathy. The CDR3 loop spans 15 amino acids. Between the trimmed V and J ends, which lost 4 bases and 8 bases, there was a span of 18 bases. Per germline, CDR1 SGHRS and CDR2 YFSETQ. Amplified regions were TCR beta CDR3 sequences from RNA transcripts. First-round RT-PCR of the TCR CDR3 relied on the HTBI primer set. MiXCR was run by TCRdb on the multiplex PCR reads, yielding one entry per CDR3 protein. The repertoire has around 430,000 distinct CDR3 sequences, 14% to 15% of them found once; the top ten carry about 31%.

Source material: blood. The TCR sequence derives from a woman in her thirties with Graves' hyperthyroidism. The chain employs TRBV5-1 and TRBJ1-4; D is possibly TRBD1 (6 bases). For the CDR3, the DNA is TGCGCCAGCAGCCTCGAACAGGGCGATGGGGAAAAACTGTTTTTT. Amino acids: CASSLEQGDGEKLFF.